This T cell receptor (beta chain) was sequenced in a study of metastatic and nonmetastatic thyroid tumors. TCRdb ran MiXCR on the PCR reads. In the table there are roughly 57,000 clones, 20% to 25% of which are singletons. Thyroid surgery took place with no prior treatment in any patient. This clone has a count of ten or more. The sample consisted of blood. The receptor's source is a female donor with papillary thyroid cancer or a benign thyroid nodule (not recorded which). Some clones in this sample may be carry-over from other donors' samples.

The CDR3 loop is CSVEVQANTGELFF. CDR3 coding DNA: TGCAGCGTTGAAGTGCAAGCGAACACCGGGGAGCTGTTTTTT. The chain couples TRBV29-1 to TRBJ2-2; no clear D. Per the germline V gene, CDR1 is SQVTM and CDR2 is ANQGSEA. This CDR3 is built from 14 residues. V dropped 1 base and J dropped 0 bases, with 6 bases sitting between them.